This record concerns one T cell receptor beta chain sequence. Its antigen is still unknown. No much larger clone exists at a distance of one base, and base qualities are not known. Using the deep immunoSEQ assay, TCR CDR3 regions were amplified from genomic DNA by multiplex PCR. For each cell subset, the extracted genomic DNA was distributed evenly across all wells of several immunoSEQ 96-well plates, and each plate served as one replicate. For sorted subsets, about 220 ng of genomic DNA, equivalent to some 30,000 T cell genomes, went into each replicate PCR. The purified libraries were quantified using a Qubit 3.0 fluorometer, sized with a Bioanalyzer 2100, and then quantified again using the KAPA Library Quantification kit. Each immunoSEQ 96-well plate was sequenced on its own single-read 150-cycle Illumina NextSeq 550 flow cell. The authors' pipeline ran thus. The immunoSEQ output contained only junctional sequences without quality scores, so filtering could not match that applied to full-length reads. To assign V/J genes and CDR3, sequences were annotated using PyIR, a Python wrapper for IgBLAST v1.9, with IMGT germline references. Reads were filtered out if the reads had weak V/J assignments (E-value above 1e-6), no CDR3, stop codons, out-of-frame junctions, or ambiguous translated residues. V3J clonotypes were defined as sequences sharing an identical inferred V gene, J gene, and CDR3 amino acid sequence. To compute the percentage overlap between repertoires, the number of shared unique clonotypes was divided by the size of the smaller repertoire. Richness of each repertoire was evaluated using RTK rarefaction, the Chao1 estimator, and Recon v2.1 estimates of unobserved clonotypes. Generation probabilities for all TCRbeta clonotypes obtained by the gDNA method from a handful of donors were computed using OLGA. TCRdb stores this immuneACCESS table with in-frame sequences only. Part of the clones is absent; in the studies checked, under half of the shortfall reflects unresolved V genes, and no reason is known for the rest. That table gives V, J and clone size, and the DNA gave D and trimming. This sample holds 2 million or so clones; about 95% were observed only once. Around 1.1% of the sample lies in the top ten.

This specimen belongs to a study of shared clonotypes between healthy human individuals (dated by TCRdb to the early 2020s). About the full investigation: The cohort included three men and two women between 18 and 49 years of age. For each donor, CD4 naive and CD4 memory were each run on three plates, CD8 naive on two plates, and CD8 memory on one plate. To increase sequencing depth and limit assay-specific biases, TCR repertoire library preparation and sequencing were carried out by different laboratories using diverse techniques. Between about 0.8 and 9 billion PBMCs per donor were obtained by leukapheresis. To estimate repertoire size and how much clonotype sharing occurs between individuals, the study deeply sequenced the blood TCR repertoires of 5 or 6 healthy adults. General conclusions and limits of the study: Naive subsets generally had larger estimated clonotype richness than memory subsets. When a handful of donors were compared, the shared fraction of clonotypes was roughly 4.8% for naive CD4, roughly 3.4% for naive CD8, 2.3% for memory CD4, and 0.4% for memory CD8. Only blood was sampled, and tissue TCR repertoires likely differ from those in blood. Incomplete sequencing was indicated by rarefaction of sorted-subset datasets, despite the large sequencing depth. The small number of donors limited the genetic and exposure-history diversity represented. Compared with non-shared clonotypes, the clonotypes found in all four sorted-subset donors had higher generation probabilities. Pairwise subsampling indicated that sequencing depth was expected to affect the degree of clonotype sharing among donors.

CD8 naive samples consisted of CD45RO-negative cells that were positively selected for CCR7, yielding a CD45RA+CCR7+ population without TemRA cells. The donors were healthy, HIV-negative adults with no recently reported acute infections or vaccinations. All donors were Caucasian adults living in Nashville, Tennessee, USA. After blood collection by leukapheresis, PBMCs were isolated using Ficoll-Histopaque density gradient centrifugation and then cryopreserved in the vapor phase of liquid nitrogen. Analytical flow cytometry was used to check the purity and quantity of each magnetically sorted T cell population. From each sorted fraction, genomic DNA was isolated and quantified by UV absorbance on a Nanodrop 2000c. The CDR3, from cysteine to phenylalanine, totals 13 residues. This entry keeps only the CDR3 DNA: 39 bases, framed from base 1. V and J lose 0 bases and 10 bases, and a span of 7 bases separates them. The germline V gene encodes CDR1 MGHRA and CDR2 YSYEKL.

The sequence links TRBV4-1 to TRBJ1-6, with no confident D gene call. The source of this sequence is a young man in good health. Sequences were obtained from naive CD8+ T cells sorted from blood. The cell subset or site label of this sample denotes: CD45RA+CCR7+. This receptor has the CDR3 CASSQEISSPLHF. The sequenced DNA: TGCGCCAGCAGCCAAGAAATTAGCTCACCCCTCCACTTT.